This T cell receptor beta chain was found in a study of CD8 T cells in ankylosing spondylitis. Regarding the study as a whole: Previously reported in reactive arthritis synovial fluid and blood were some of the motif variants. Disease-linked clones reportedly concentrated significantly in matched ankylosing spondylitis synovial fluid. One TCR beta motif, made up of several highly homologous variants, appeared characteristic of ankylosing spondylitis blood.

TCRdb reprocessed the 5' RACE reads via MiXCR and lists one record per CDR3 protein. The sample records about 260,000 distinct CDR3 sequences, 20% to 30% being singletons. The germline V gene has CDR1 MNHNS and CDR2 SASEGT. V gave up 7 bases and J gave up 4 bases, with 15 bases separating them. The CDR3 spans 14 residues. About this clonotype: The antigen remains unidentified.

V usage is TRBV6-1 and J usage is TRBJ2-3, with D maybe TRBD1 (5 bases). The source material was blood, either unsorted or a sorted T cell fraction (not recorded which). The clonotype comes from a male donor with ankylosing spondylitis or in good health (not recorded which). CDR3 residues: CASTAGRDADTQYF. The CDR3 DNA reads TGTGCCAGCACCGCCGGCAGGGATGCAGATACGCAGTATTTT.